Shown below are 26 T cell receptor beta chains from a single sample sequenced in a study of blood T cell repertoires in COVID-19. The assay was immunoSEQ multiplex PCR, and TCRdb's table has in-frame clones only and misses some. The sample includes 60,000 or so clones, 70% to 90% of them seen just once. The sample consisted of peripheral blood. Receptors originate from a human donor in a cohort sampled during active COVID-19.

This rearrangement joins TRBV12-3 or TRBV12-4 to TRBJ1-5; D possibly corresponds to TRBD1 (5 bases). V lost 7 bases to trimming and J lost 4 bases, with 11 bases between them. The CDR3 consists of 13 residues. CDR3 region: CASTPGRNQPQHF. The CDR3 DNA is TGTGCCAGCACCCCAGGGAGGAATCAGCCCCAGCATTTT.

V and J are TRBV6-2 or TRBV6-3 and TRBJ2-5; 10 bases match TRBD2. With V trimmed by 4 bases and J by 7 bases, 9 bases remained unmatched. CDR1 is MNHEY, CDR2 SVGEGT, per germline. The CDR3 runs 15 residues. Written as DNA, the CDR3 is TGTGCCAGCAGTTGGCGAGCGGGGGGGCGTGGGACCCAGTACTTC. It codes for CASSWRAGGRGTQYF.

CDR3 amino acids: CASFRGEANTEAFF. The CDR3 DNA reads as TGCGCCAGCTTCAGGGGGGAGGCGAACACTGAAGCTTTCTTT. The V and J genes are TRBV5-1 and TRBJ1-1, with TRBD1 matching 7 bases. Germline lookup yields CDR1 SGHRS and CDR2 YFSETQ. CDR3 size: 14 residues. V gave up 7 bases and J gave up 1 base; unmatched junction bases: 7.

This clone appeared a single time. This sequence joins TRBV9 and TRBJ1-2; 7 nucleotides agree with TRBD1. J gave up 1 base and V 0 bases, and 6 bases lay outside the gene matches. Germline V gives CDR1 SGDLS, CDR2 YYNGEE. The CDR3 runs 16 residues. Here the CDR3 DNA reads TGTGCCAGCAGCGTAGGACGGGACAGTTTTAACTATGGCTACACCTTC. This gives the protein CASSVGRDSFNYGYTF.

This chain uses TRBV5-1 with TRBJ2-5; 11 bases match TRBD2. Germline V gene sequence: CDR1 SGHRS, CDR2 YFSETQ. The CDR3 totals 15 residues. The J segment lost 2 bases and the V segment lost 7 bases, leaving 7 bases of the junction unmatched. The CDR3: CASRISGGVQETQYF. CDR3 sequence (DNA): TGCGCCAGCCGAATTAGCGGGGGGGTACAAGAGACCCAGTACTTC.

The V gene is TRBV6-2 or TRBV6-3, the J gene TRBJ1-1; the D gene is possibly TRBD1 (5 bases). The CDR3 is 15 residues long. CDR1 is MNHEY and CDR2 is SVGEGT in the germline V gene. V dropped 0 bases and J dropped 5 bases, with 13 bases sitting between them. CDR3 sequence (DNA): TGTGCCAGCAGTTACTCGATCAGGGCGGGGACTGAAGCTTTCTTT. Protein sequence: CASSYSIRAGTEAFF.

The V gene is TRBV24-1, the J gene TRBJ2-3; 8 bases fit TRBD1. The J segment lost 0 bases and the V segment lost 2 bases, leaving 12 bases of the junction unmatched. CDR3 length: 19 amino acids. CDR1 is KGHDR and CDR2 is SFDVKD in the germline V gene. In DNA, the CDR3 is TGTGCCACCAGTGATTCACTAACCTTGGACAGGGCGAGCACAGATACGCAGTATTTT. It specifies CATSDSLTLDRASTDTQYF.

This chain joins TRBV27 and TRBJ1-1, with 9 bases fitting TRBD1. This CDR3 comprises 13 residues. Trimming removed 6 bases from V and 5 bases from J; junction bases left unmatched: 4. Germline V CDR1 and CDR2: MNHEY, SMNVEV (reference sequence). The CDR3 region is CASRGQGITEAFF. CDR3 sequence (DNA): TGTGCCAGCAGGGGACAGGGAATAACTGAAGCTTTCTTT.

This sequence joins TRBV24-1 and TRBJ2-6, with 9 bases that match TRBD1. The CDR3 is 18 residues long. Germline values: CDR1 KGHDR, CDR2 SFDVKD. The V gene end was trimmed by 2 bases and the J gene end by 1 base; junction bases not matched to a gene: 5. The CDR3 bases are TGTGCCACCAGTGATTCGGGACAGGGCGGTTCTGGGGCCAACGTCCTGACTTTC. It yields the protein CATSDSGQGGSGANVLTF.

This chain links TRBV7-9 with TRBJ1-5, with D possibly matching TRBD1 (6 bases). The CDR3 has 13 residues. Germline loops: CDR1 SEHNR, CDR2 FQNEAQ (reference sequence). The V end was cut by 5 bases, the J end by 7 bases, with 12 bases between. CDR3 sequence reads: CASSIRGGQPQHF. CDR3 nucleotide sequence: TGTGCCAGCAGCATCAGGGGTGGGCAGCCCCAGCATTTT.

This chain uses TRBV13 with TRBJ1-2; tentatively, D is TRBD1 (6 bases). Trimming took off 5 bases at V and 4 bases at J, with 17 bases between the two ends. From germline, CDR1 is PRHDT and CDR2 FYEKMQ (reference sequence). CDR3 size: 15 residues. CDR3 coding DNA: TGTGCCAGCAGCCCTCGTGTCAGGGGTGGCTATGGCTACACCTTC. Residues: CASSPRVRGGYGYTF.

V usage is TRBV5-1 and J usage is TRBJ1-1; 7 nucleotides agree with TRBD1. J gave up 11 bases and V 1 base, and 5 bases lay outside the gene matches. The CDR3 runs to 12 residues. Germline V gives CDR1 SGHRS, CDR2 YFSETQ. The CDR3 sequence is CASSLNRGEAFF. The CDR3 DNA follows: TGCGCCAGCAGCTTGAACAGGGGTGAGGCTTTCTTT.

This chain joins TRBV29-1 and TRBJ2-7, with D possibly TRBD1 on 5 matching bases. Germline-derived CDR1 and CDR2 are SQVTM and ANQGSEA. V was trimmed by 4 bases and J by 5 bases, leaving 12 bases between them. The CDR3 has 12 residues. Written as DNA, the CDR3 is TGCAGCGTTGGACAGTGGGGCAACGAGCAGTACTTC. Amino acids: CSVGQWGNEQYF.

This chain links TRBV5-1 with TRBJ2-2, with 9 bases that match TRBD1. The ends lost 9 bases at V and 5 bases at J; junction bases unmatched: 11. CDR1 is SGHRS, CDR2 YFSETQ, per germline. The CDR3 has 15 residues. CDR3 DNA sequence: TGCGCCACGACGAACAGGGGGCGAGGGACCGGGGAGCTGTTTTTT. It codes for CATTNRGRGTGELFF.

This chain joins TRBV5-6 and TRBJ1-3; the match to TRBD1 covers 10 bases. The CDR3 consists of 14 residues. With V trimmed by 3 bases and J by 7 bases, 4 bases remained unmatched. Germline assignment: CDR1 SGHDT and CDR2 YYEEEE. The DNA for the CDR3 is TGTGCCAGCAGCTCGCTGGACAGGGGGAACACCATATATTTT. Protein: CASSSLDRGNTIYF.

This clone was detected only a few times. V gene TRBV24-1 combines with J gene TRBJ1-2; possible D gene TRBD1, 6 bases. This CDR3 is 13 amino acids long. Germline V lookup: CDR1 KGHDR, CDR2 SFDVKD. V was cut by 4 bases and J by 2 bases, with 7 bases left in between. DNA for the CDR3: TGTGCCACCAGTGAAACAGGGAACTATGGCTACACCTTC. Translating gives CATSETGNYGYTF.

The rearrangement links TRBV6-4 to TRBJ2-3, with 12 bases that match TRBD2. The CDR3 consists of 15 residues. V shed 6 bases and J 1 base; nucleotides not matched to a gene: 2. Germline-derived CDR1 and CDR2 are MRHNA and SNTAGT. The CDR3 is CASRRTSGGTDTQYF. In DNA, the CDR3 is TGTGCCAGCAGGAGGACTAGCGGGGGCACAGATACGCAGTATTTT.

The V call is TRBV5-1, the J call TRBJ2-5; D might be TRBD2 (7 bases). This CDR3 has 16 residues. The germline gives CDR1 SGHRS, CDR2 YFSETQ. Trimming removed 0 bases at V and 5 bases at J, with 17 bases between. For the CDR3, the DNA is TGCGCCAGCAGCTTGGTAGGCGGGGGCCTGGGGGAGACCCAGTACTTC. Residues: CASSLVGGGLGETQYF.

The CDR3 DNA is TGCGCCAGCAGCCCCGTCGGGGAGCGGACGCCCGGCGAGCAGTACTTC. Its translation is CASSPVGERTPGEQYF. This rearrangement joins TRBV4-1 to TRBJ2-7, with D possibly TRBD2 on 5 matching bases. Trimming stripped 4 bases from V and 6 bases from J, with 22 bases between. This CDR3 region has 16 residues. Germline loops: CDR1 MGHRA, CDR2 YSYEKL.

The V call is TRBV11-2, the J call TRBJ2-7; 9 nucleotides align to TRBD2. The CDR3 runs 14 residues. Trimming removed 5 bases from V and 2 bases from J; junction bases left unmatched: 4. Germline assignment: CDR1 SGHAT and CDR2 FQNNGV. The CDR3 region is CASSETSGPYEQYF. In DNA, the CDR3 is TGTGCCAGCAGCGAGACTAGCGGACCCTACGAGCAGTACTTC.

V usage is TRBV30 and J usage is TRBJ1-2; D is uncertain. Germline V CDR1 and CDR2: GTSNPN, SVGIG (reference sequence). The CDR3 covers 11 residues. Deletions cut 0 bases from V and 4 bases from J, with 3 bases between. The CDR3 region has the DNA TGTGCCTGGAGTGTCATCTATGGCTACACCTTC. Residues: CAWSVIYGYTF.

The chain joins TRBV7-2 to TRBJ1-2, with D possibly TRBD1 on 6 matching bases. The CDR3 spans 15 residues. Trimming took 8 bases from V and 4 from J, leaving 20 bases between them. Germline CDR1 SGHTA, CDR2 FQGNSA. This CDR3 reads CASGQAGGAGYGYTF. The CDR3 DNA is TGTGCCAGCGGCCAAGCGGGGGGCGCGGGCTATGGCTACACCTTC. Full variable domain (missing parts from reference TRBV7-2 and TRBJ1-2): GAGVSQSPSNKVTEKGKDVELRCDPISGHTALYWYRQSLGQGLEFLIYFQGNSAPDKSGLPSDRFSAERTGGSVSTLTIQRTQQEDSAVYLCASGQAGGAGYGYTFGSGTRLTVV.

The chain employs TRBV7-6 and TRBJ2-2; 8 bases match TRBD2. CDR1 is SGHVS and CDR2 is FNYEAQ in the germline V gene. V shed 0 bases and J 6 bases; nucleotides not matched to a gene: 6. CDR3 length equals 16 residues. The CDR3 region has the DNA TGTGCCAGCAGCTTAGCCGTGGATAGCGGGGCCGGGGAGCTGTTTTTT. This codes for CASSLAVDSGAGELFF. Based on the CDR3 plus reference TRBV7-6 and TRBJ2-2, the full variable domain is GAGVSQSPRYKVTKRGQDVALRCDPISGHVSLYWYRQALGQGPEFLTYFNYEAQQDKSGLPNDRFSAERPEGSISTLTIQRTEQRDSAMYRCASSLAVDSGAGELFFGEGSRLTVL.

CDR3 in DNA: TGTGCCAGTAGGGCCCCTGTTGGGGCGGAGGAAGCTTTCTTT. It is translated as CASRAPVGAEEAFF. The chain combines TRBV19 with TRBJ1-1, with a weak D call TRBD1 (5 bases). The CDR3 runs 14 residues. Germline V gene lookup returns CDR1 LNHDA and CDR2 SQIVND (reference sequence). The V end was cut by 6 bases, the J end by 8 bases, with 19 bases between.

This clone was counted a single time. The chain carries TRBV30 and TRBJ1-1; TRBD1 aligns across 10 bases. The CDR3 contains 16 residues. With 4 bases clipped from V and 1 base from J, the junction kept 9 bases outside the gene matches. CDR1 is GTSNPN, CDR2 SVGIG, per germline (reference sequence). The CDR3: CAWKSRDRGPNTEAFF. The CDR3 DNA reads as TGTGCCTGGAAGTCCCGGGACAGGGGCCCGAACACTGAAGCTTTCTTT.

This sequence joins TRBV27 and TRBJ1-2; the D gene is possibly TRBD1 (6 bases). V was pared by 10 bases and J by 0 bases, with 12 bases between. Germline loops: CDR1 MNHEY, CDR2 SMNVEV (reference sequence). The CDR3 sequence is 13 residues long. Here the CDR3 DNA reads TGTGCCACCGCGACAGGAGCTAACTATGGCTACACCTTC. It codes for CATATGANYGYTF.